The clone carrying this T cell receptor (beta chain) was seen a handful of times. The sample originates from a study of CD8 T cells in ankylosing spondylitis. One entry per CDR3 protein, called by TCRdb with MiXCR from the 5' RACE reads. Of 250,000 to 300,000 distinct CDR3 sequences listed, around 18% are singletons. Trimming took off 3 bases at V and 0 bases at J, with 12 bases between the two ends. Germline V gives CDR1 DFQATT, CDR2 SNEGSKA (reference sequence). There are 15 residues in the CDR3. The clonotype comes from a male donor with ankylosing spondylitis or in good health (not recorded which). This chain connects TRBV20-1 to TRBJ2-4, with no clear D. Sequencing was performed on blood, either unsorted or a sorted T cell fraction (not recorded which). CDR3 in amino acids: CSASAANLAKNIQYF. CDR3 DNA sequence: TGCAGTGCTAGTGCCGCGAATTTAGCCAAAAACATTCAGTACTTC.